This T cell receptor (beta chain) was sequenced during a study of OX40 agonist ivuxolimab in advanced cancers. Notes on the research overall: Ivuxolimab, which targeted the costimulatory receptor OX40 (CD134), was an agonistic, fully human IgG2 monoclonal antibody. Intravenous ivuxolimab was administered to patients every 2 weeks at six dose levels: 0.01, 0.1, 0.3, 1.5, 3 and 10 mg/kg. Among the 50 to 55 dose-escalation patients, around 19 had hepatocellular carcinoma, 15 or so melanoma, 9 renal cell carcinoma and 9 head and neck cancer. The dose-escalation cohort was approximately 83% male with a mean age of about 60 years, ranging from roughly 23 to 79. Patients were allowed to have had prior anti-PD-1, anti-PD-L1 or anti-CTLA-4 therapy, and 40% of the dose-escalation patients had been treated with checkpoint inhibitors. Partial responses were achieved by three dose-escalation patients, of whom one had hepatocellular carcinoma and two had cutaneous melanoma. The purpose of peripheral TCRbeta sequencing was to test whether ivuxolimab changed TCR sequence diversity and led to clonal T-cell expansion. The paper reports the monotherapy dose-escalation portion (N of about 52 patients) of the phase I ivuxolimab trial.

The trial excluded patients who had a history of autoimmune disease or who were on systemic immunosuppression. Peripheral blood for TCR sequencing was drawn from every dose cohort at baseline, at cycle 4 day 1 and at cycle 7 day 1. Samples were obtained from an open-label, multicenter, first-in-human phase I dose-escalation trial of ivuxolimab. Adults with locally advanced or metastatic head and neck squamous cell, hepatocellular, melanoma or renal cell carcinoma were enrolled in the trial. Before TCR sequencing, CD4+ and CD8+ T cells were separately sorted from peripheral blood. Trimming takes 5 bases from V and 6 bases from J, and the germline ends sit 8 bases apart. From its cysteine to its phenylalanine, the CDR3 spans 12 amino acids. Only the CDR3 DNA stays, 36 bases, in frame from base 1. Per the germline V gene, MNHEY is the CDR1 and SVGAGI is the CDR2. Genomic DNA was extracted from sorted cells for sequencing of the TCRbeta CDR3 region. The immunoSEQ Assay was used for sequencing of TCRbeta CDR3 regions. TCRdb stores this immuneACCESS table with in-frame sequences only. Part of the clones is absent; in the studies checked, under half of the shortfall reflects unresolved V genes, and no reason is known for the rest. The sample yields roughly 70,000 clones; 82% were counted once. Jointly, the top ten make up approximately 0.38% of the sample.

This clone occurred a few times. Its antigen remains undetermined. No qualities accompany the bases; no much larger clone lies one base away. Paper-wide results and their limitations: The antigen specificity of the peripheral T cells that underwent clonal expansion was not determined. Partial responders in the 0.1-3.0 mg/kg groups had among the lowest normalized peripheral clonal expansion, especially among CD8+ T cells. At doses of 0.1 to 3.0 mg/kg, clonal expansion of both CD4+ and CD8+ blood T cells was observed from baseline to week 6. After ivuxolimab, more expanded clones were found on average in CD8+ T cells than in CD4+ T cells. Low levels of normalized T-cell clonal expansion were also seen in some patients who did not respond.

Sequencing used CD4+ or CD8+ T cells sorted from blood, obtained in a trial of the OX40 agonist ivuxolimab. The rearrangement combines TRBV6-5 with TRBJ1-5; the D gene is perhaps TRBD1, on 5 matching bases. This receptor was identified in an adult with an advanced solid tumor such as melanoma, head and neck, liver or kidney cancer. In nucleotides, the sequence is TGTGCCAGCAGTGGGGGAGGTCAGCCCCAGCATTTT. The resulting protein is CASSGGGQPQHF.